These 18 T cell receptor beta chains originate from one sample sequenced in a study of STAT5B mutations in CD4+ large granular lymphocyte leukemia. Sequencing used immunoSEQ multiplex PCR; TCRdb keeps in-frame clones, though not all of them. The table shows some 27,000 clones, with just under 75% occurring only once. What was sequenced was CD4+ T cells from blood buffy coats. Every receptor here comes from a human donor in good health.

This chain links TRBV27 with TRBJ2-3; D unresolved. Trimming left V 5 bases short and J 3 bases short, with 3 bases between. The germline gives CDR1 MNHEY, CDR2 SMNVEV (reference sequence). The length of the CDR3 is 11 residues. CDR3 protein: CASSLTDTQYF. DNA for the CDR3: TGTGCCAGCAGTCTAACAGATACGCAGTATTTT.

This chain links TRBV7-8 with TRBJ2-7; D is perhaps TRBD1 (6 bases). V dropped 2 bases and J dropped 6 bases, with 14 bases sitting between them. This CDR3 has 14 residues. Germline values: CDR1 SGHVS, CDR2 FQNEAQ. The CDR3 spells CASSLIRGGSEQYF. The CDR3 DNA follows: TGTGCCAGCAGCTTAATAAGAGGGGGTAGCGAGCAGTACTTC. The full variable domain, in which reference TRBV7-8 and TRBJ2-7 provide the parts outside the CDR3, is GAGVSQSPRYKVAKRGQDVALRCDPISGHVSLFWYQQALGQGPEFLTYFQNEAQLDKSGLPSDRFFAERPEGSVSTLKIQRTQQEDSAVYLCASSLIRGGSEQYFGPGTRLTVT.

The rearrangement uses TRBV7-9 and TRBJ1-4, with D uncertain. The CDR3 consists of 14 residues. The germline V gene has CDR1 SEHNR and CDR2 FQNEAQ (reference sequence). Trimming took off 3 bases at V and 8 bases at J, with 13 bases between the two ends. The CDR3 DNA sequence: TGTGCCAGCAGCTTGTCACTTGCGGAGGAAAAACTGTTTTTT. Residues: CASSLSLAEEKLFF.

This clone has only a few counts. The chain carries TRBV5-1 and TRBJ2-1; D not resolved. The CDR3 runs to 13 residues. From germline, CDR1 is SGHRS and CDR2 YFSETQ. V was trimmed by 5 bases and J by 4 bases, leaving 10 bases between them. CDR3 loop: CASSTELYNEQFF. The CDR3 region has the DNA TGCGCCAGCAGTACAGAGCTATACAATGAGCAGTTCTTC.

J is TRBJ1-5 and V is TRBV7-2; no reliable D call. CDR1 and CDR2 (germline): SGHTA, FQGNSA. This CDR3 comprises 14 residues. V gave up 5 bases and J gave up 0 bases, with 8 bases separating them. In DNA form, the CDR3 reads TGTGCCAGCAGCACCTTCTATAGCAATCAGCCCCAGCATTTT. Translating gives CASSTFYSNQPQHF. The complete variable domain, with remaining parts taken from reference TRBV7-2 and TRBJ1-5, reads GAGVSQSPSNKVTEKGKDVELRCDPISGHTALYWYRQSLGQGLEFLIYFQGNSAPDKSGLPSDRFSAERTGGSVSTLTIQRTQQEDSAVYLCASSTFYSNQPQHFGDGTRLSIL.

The gene calls are TRBV14 and TRBJ2-2; D gene uncertain. This CDR3 is built from 13 residues. Trimming cost V 2 bases and J 4 bases, with 5 bases left between them. Germline V CDR1 and CDR2: SGHDN, FVKESK. The chain's CDR3 is CASSQSATGELFF. In DNA form, the CDR3 reads TGTGCCAGCAGCCAATCTGCCACCGGGGAGCTGTTTTTT.

This clone was detected only a few times. The chain links TRBV10-1 to TRBJ2-1; possible D gene TRBD2, 5 bases. Deletions cut 6 bases from V and 9 bases from J, with 15 bases between. CDR1 is WNHNN, CDR2 SYGVQD, per germline (reference sequence). This CDR3 comprises 13 residues. For the CDR3, the DNA is TGCGCCAGCAGGAGTAACGGAGGTGGTGAGCAGTTCTTC. Amino acids: CASRSNGGGEQFF.

This sequence joins TRBV7-2 and TRBJ2-1; D gene unclear. The germline CDR1 and CDR2 sequences are SGHTA and FQGNSA. This CDR3 has 13 amino acids. Trimming pared 1 base from V and 1 base from J, leaving 2 bases between. The DNA for the CDR3 is TGTGCCAGCAGCTTAGGGTCCTACAATGAGCAGTTCTTC. This gives the protein CASSLGSYNEQFF. Filled out from reference TRBV7-2 and TRBJ2-1, the complete variable domain reads GAGVSQSPSNKVTEKGKDVELRCDPISGHTALYWYRQSLGQGLEFLIYFQGNSAPDKSGLPSDRFSAERTGGSVSTLTIQRTQQEDSAVYLCASSLGSYNEQFFGPGTRLTVL.

The chain links TRBV7-2 to TRBJ2-2; TRBD2 matches at 9 bases. The J segment lost 5 bases and the V segment lost 5 bases, leaving 6 bases of the junction unmatched. CDR1 and CDR2 (germline): SGHTA, FQGNSA. This CDR3 is 15 amino acids long. CDR3 coding DNA: TGTGCCAGCAGCAGTAGCGGGAGTAGGACCGGGGAGCTGTTTTTT. It specifies CASSSSGSRTGELFF.

This rearrangement joins TRBV6-5 to TRBJ2-6; the D call may be TRBD1 or TRBD2 (5 bases each). Per germline, CDR1 MNHEY and CDR2 SVGAGI. With 6 bases removed from V and 1 base from J, the gap between germline ends came to 7 bases. The CDR3 runs to 14 residues. DNA for the CDR3: TGTGCCAGCAGGTGGGGGTCTGGGGCCAACGTCCTGACTTTC. It yields the protein CASRWGSGANVLTF.

The V call is TRBV27, the J call TRBJ2-1; D might be TRBD1 or TRBD2, each matching 7 bases. Trimming cost V 3 bases and J 7 bases, with 10 bases left between them. CDR3 length: 13 amino acids. The germline V gene has CDR1 MNHEY and CDR2 SMNVEV (reference sequence). CDR3 sequence reads: CASSFRGGNEQFF. The CDR3 nucleotides are TGTGCCAGCAGTTTCAGGGGGGGGAATGAGCAGTTCTTC.

This clone was picked up a small number of times. The V and J genes are TRBV28 and TRBJ1-2; D is undetermined. Germline lookup yields CDR1 MDHEN and CDR2 SYDVKM. The CDR3 consists of 15 residues. V was cut by 4 bases and J by 4 bases, with 16 bases left in between. The CDR3 nucleotides read TGTGCCAGCAGTTCGTCCACACGGGCTAGCTATGGCTACACCTTC. Its protein is CASSSSTRASYGYTF.

The chain is built from TRBV9 and TRBJ2-3, with 7 nucleotides matching TRBD2. CDR3 length: 15 residues. CDR1 and CDR2 (germline): SGDLS, YYNGEE. Trimming at V came to 0 bases and at J to 5 bases, leaving 6 bases not matched to a gene. In nucleotides, the CDR3 is TGTGCCAGCAGCGTAGAAGGACTAGACGGAGATACGCAGTATTTT. Translation gives CASSVEGLDGDTQYF.

This chain connects TRBV5-5 to TRBJ2-5; D uncertain. CDR1 is SGHKS and CDR2 is YYEKEE in the germline V gene (reference sequence). This CDR3 has 17 amino acids. Trimming left V 4 bases short and J 1 base short, with 20 bases between. CDR3 bases: TGTGCCAGCAGCCTCTTTATCTCCAGGATTTCCCAAGAGACCCAGTACTTC. It specifies CASSLFISRISQETQYF.

The CDR3 DNA reads TGCAGCGTCCAGGGTCCCTATGGCTACACCTTC. Protein product: CSVQGPYGYTF. The chain links TRBV29-1 to TRBJ1-2; maybe TRBD1 (5 bases). V was pared by 6 bases and J by 4 bases, with 9 bases between. CDR1 and CDR2 (germline): SQVTM, ANQGSEA. This CDR3 has 11 residues.

This clone was counted between two and nine times. The chain combines TRBV5-1 with TRBJ2-1, with 8 bases matching TRBD2. CDR1 and CDR2 from the germline V gene are SGHRS and YFSETQ. V shed 2 bases, J shed 9 bases, and the junction held 7 bases outside the gene matches. The CDR3 length is 14 residues. The CDR3 is CASSFTGGPLEQFF. CDR3 DNA sequence: TGCGCCAGCAGCTTCACGGGAGGGCCCCTTGAGCAGTTCTTC.

The CDR3 DNA is TGTGCCAGCAGTTGGACTCTGACCAAGGGGACCTATGGCTACACCTTC. Amino acids: CASSWTLTKGTYGYTF. The rearrangement links TRBV28 to TRBJ1-2; possibly TRBD1 for D (5 bases). CDR1 is MDHEN and CDR2 is SYDVKM in the germline V gene. The CDR3 loop spans 16 amino acids. V was cut by 4 bases and J by 4 bases, with 19 bases left in between.

V usage is TRBV6-6 and J usage is TRBJ2-5, with 8 bases that match TRBD2. With 0 bases clipped from V and 11 bases from J, the junction kept 14 bases outside the gene matches. Germline V gene sequence: CDR1 MNHNY, CDR2 SVGAGI (reference sequence). The length of the CDR3 is 16 residues. The CDR3 DNA reads TGTGCCAGCAGTTACTCGCAGGCAGCGGGAGCAGGGGAGCAGTACTTC. Residues: CASSYSQAAGAGEQYF.